The clone carrying this T cell receptor (beta chain) came up once. Its target is not known. This sample is part of a study of blood T cells in healthy people across ages. With a J-beta primer mix and a sample-barcoded 5' primer, a second PCR ran about 7 to 12 cycles. A template-switch adaptor with 12 random nucleotides tagged each cDNA molecule. TCRdb re-derived calls from the 5' RACE reads in MiXCR, one entry per CDR3 protein. The table has about 670,000 distinct CDR3 sequences, 45% to 60% seen once. Overall study findings and caveats: Calculation of diversity from one million T cells yielded estimates considered to be underestimates.

The germline CDR1 and CDR2 sequences are GTSNPN and SVGIG (reference sequence). V lost 0 bases, J lost 2 bases, and 2 bases stayed unmatched. The CDR3 is 16 residues long. Drawing of peripheral blood yielded about 9.8 milliliters from each donor. Sequences were obtained from blood. This chain connects TRBV30 to TRBJ2-3; 13 bases match TRBD2. The TCR originated in an elderly woman in good health. The CDR3 loop is CAWSVGLAGYTDTQYF. In DNA form, the CDR3 reads TGTGCCTGGAGTGTGGGACTAGCGGGGTACACAGATACGCAGTATTTT.